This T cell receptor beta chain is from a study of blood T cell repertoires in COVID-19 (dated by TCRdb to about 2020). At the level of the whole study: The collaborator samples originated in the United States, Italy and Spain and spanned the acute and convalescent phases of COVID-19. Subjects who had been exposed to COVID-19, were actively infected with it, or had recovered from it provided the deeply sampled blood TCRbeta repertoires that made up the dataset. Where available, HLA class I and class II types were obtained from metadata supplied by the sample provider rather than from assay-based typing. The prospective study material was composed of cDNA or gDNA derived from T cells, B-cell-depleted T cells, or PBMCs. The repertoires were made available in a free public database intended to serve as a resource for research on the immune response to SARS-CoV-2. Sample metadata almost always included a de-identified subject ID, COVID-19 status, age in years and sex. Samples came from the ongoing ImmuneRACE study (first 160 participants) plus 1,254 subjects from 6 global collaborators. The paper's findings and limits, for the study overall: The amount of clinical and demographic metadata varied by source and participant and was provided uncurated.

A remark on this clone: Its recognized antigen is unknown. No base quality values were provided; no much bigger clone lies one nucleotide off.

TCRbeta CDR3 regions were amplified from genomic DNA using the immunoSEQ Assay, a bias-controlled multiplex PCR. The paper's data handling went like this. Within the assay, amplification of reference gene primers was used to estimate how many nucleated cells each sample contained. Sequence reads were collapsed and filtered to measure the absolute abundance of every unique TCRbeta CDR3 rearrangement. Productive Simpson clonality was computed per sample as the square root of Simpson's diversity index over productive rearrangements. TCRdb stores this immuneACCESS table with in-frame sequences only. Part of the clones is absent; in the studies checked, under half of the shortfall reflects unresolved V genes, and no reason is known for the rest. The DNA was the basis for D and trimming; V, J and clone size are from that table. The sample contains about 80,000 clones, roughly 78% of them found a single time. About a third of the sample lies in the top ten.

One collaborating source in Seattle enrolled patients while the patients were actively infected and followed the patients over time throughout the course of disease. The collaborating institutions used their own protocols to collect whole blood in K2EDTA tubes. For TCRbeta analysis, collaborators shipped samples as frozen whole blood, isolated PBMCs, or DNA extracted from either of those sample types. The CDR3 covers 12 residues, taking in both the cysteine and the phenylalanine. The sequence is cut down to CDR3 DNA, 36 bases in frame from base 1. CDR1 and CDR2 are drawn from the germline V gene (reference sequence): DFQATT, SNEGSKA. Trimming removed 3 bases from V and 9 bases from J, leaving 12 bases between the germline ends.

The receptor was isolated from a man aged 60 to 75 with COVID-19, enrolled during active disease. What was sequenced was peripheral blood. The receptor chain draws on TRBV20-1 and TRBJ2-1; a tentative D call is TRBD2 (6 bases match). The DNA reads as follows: TGCAGTGCTAGTAAGGGACTTTTTGAGCAGTTCTTC. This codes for CSASKGLFEQFF.